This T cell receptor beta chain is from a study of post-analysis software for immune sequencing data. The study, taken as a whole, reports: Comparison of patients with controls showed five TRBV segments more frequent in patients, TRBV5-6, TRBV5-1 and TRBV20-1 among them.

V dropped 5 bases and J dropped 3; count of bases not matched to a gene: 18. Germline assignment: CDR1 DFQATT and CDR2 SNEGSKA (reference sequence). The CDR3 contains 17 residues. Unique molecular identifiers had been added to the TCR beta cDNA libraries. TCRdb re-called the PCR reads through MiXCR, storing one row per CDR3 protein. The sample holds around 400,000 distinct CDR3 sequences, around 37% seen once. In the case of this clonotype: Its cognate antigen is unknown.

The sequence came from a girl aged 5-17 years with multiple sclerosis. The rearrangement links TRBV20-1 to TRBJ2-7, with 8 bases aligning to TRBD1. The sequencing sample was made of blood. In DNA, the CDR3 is TGCAGTGCTCCCCGAAGGGGGCGGACAGGGCACTTCTACGAGCAGTACTTC. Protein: CSAPRRGRTGHFYEQYF.